This T cell receptor (beta chain) was found in a study of early T cells in non-severe SARS-CoV-2 infection. The TCR library protocol was used to attach unique molecular identifiers. These identifiers were attached to individual cDNA molecules. TCRdb re-called the 5' RACE reads through MiXCR, storing one row per CDR3 protein. This table holds more than 60,000 distinct CDR3 sequences, roughly an eighth found once. As regards this clonotype: The target antigen is unknown. The junction shows a germline mismatch at one end, possibly a read error.

Study results and limitations: Matching against VDJdb likely underestimated virus-specific expansions, favoring anti-spike CD8.

Germline CDR1 reads SEHNR; CDR2 reads FQNEAQ (reference sequence). CDR3 length: 13 residues. The source is an adult who was a healthcare worker with PCR-confirmed SARS-CoV-2 infection or an uninfected control (not recorded which). Material: whole blood. The chain carries TRBV7-9 and TRBJ2-1; 13 bases match TRBD2. For the CDR3, the DNA is TGTGCCAGCAGTCCCGGGACTAGCGGGGCGGGGATCTTC. It specifies CASSPGTSGAGIF.